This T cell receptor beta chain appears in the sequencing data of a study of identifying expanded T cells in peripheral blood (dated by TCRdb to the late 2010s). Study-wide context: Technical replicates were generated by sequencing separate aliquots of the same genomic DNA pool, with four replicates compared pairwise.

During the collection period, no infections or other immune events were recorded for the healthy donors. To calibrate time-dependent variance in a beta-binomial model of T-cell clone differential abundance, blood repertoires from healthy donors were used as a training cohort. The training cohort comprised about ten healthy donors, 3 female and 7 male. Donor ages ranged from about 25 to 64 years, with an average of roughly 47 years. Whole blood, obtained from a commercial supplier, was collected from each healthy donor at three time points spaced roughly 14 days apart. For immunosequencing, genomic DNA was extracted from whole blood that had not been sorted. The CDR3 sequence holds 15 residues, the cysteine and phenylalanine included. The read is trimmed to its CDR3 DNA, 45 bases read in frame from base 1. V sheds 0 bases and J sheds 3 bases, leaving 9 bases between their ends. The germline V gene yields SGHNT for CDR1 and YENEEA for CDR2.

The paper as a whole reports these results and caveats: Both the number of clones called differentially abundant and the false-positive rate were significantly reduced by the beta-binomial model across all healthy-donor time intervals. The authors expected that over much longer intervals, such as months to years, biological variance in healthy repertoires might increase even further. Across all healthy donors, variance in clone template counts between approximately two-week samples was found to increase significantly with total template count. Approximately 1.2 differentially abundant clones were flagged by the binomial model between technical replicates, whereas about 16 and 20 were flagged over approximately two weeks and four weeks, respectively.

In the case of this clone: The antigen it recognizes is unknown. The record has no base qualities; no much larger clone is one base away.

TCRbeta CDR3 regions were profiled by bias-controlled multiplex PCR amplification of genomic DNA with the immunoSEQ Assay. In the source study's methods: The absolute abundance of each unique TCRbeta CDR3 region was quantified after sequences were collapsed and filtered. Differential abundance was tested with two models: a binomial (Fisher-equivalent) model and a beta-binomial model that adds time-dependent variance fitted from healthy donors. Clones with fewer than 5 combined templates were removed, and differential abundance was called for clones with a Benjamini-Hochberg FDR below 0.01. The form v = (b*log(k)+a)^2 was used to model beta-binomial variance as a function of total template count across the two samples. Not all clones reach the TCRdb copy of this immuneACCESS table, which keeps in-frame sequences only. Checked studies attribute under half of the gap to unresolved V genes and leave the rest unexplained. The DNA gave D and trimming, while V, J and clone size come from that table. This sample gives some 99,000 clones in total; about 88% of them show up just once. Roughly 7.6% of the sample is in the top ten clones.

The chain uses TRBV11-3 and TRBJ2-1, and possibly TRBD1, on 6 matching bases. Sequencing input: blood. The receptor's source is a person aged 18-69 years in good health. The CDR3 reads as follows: CASSLDRGSYNEQFF. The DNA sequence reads TGTGCCAGCAGCTTAGACAGGGGTAGCTACAATGAGCAGTTCTTC.